This entry lists 27 T cell receptor beta chains sequenced from one sample in a study of blood T cell repertoires in COVID-19. Generated by immunoSEQ multiplex PCR, the TCRdb table keeps only in-frame clones and is missing some. Among 250,000 to 300,000 clones listed, approximately 90% were seen once. The specimen sequenced was PBMCs or T cells enriched from blood (not recorded which). The receptors come from a woman aged 40 to 50 with acute COVID-19.

V gene TRBV15 combines with J gene TRBJ2-5; 9 bases align to TRBD1. Germline CDR1 is LNHNV and CDR2 is YYDKDF (reference sequence). Germline trimming cut 0 bases from V and 5 bases from J; bases unmatched to any gene: 4. There are 15 residues in the CDR3. The DNA of the CDR3 is TGTGCCACCAGCAGAGATGGACAGGGGAGGGAGACCCAGTACTTC. Translation: CATSRDGQGRETQYF.

J is TRBJ2-5 and V is TRBV19, with no clear D. V lost 1 base to trimming and J lost 5 bases, with 8 bases between them. CDR3 length: 13 residues. Germline V CDR1 and CDR2: LNHDA, SQIVND (reference sequence). CDR3 nucleotides: TGTGCCAGTAGTATAGTCCAGTCGGAGACCCAGTACTTC. As protein: CASSIVQSETQYF.

The chain couples TRBV4-1 to TRBJ2-7; 8 bases are shared with TRBD1. Trimming cost V 1 base and J 3 bases; bases outside gene matches: 8. The V gene's germline CDR1 is MGHRA and CDR2 YSYEKL. The CDR3 consists of 16 residues. As DNA, the CDR3 is TGCGCCAGCAGCCAAGTGTGGTCAGGGGGCGACTACGAGCAGTACTTC. This codes for CASSQVWSGGDYEQYF.

The chain's CDR3 is CASRTDRGANYGYTF. CDR3 bases: TGTGCCAGCAGAACAGACAGGGGAGCTAACTATGGCTACACCTTC. J is TRBJ1-2 and V is TRBV7-8; 8 bases fit TRBD1. The length of the CDR3 is 15 residues. Per germline, CDR1 SGHVS and CDR2 FQNEAQ. V was clipped by 6 bases and J by 0 bases; unmatched bases: 6.

The gene calls are TRBV11-3 and TRBJ2-2; 8 bases are shared with TRBD2. This CDR3 spans 18 amino acids. V lost 5 bases and J lost 0; bases outside the gene matches: 11. Germline lookup yields CDR1 SGHNT and CDR2 YENEEA. CDR3 DNA: TGTGCCAGCAGCCGAACCCCACCGGGACTAGCGAACACCGGGGAGCTGTTTTTT. This encodes CASSRTPPGLANTGELFF.

This chain connects TRBV28 to TRBJ1-3, with 8 bases matching TRBD1. Germline V CDR1 and CDR2: MDHEN, SYDVKM. The trim removed 4 bases at V and 4 bases at J, leaving 6 bases unmatched. The CDR3 runs 15 residues. In nucleotides, the CDR3 is TGTGCCAGCAGTTCCCCGGGACAGGAGGGAAACACCATATATTTT. Protein: CASSSPGQEGNTIYF.

The J gene is TRBJ1-1, the V gene TRBV4-2; D is ambiguous. Per the germline V gene, CDR1 is LGHNA and CDR2 is YNFKEQ. The CDR3 consists of 14 residues. V dropped 1 base and J dropped 0 bases, with 6 bases sitting between them. In DNA form, the CDR3 reads TGTGCCAGCAGCCAAGTTAGCATGAACACTGAAGCTTTCTTT. Translation: CASSQVSMNTEAFF.

The chain uses TRBV28 and TRBJ1-5; unclear D gene. The germline CDR1 and CDR2 sequences are MDHEN and SYDVKM. Trimming cost V 6 bases and J 0 bases, with 21 bases left between them. This CDR3 region has 18 residues. The CDR3 nucleotides are TGTGCCAGCAGCCAATCGGGATTCTCTCCTAATAGCAATCAGCCCCAGCATTTT. Encoded protein: CASSQSGFSPNSNQPQHF.

This clone came up a few times. The chain is built from TRBV25-1 and TRBJ1-4; TRBD1 is a possible D gene (5 bases). This CDR3 is built from 14 residues. V lost 3 bases, J lost 4 bases, and 9 bases lay in between. Germline V gives CDR1 MGHDK, CDR2 SYGVNS. This CDR3 is CASSEGGNNEKLFF. CDR3 nucleotide sequence: TGTGCCAGCAGTGAGGGGGGGAATAATGAAAAACTGTTTTTT. Complete variable domain (other parts from reference TRBV25-1 and TRBJ1-4): EADIYQTPRYLVIGTGKKITLECSQTMGHDKMYWYQQDPGMELHLIHYSYGVNSTEKGDLSSESTVSRIRTEHFPLTLESARPSHTSQYLCASSEGGNNEKLFFGSGTQLSVL.

The CDR3 loop reads CASATRAAYGYTF. The CDR3 coding sequence is TGTGCCAGCGCCACCAGGGCAGCCTATGGCTACACCTTC. J is TRBJ1-2 and V is TRBV3-1 (or the pseudogene TRBV3-2); D might be TRBD1 (5 bases). Germline V gives CDR1 LGHDT, CDR2 YNNKEL (reference sequence). V lost 8 bases and J lost 4, with 14 bases in between. This CDR3 comprises 13 residues.

This rearrangement joins TRBV5-8 to TRBJ1-3, with D maybe TRBD1 (6 bases). This CDR3 region has 16 residues. The germline V gene has CDR1 SGHTS and CDR2 YDEGEE. Trimming took off 5 bases at V and 0 bases at J, with 15 bases between the two ends. The CDR3 DNA reads as TGTGCCAGCAGGGAAGGGACACTCCTCTCTGGAAACACCATATATTTT. This encodes CASREGTLLSGNTIYF.

In nucleotides, the CDR3 is TGTGCCAGCAGTTTAGAGGACAGGGGGAATGAGCAGTTCTTC. Translated: CASSLEDRGNEQFF. This rearrangement joins TRBV28 to TRBJ2-1; 10 bases map to TRBD1. The junction had 2 bases not matched to a gene; V was cut back by 2 bases and J by 7 bases. The germline CDR1 and CDR2 sequences are MDHEN and SYDVKM. This CDR3 region has 14 residues.

The V gene is TRBV5-1, the J gene TRBJ2-1, with 9 bases aligning to TRBD2. The CDR3 has 17 residues. Losses at the gene ends were 0 bases for V and 7 bases for J; bases not matched to a gene: 11. Germline V lookup: CDR1 SGHRS, CDR2 YFSETQ. The CDR3 region is CASSLVGASGVGNEQFF. The CDR3 DNA reads as TGCGCCAGCAGCTTGGTTGGGGCTAGCGGGGTGGGGAATGAGCAGTTCTTC.

The J gene is TRBJ2-7, the V gene TRBV7-9; 7 bases match TRBD1. The CDR3 totals 13 residues. Unmatched junction bases numbered 5, after V lost 4 bases and J lost 5 bases. Germline-derived CDR1 and CDR2 are SEHNR and FQNEAQ (reference sequence). CDR3 bases: TGTGCCAGCAGCTCCCCAGGGGGAAACGAGCAGTACTTC. As protein: CASSSPGGNEQYF.

This clone appeared once. The chain employs TRBV6-5 and TRBJ1-1; the match to TRBD1 covers 11 bases. The germline CDR1 and CDR2 sequences are MNHEY and SVGAGI. The CDR3 has 15 amino acids. V shed 7 bases, J shed 4 bases, and the junction held 8 bases outside the gene matches. CDR3 residues: CASMRTGGMGTEAFF. CDR3 coding DNA: TGTGCCAGCATGCGGACAGGGGGCATGGGCACTGAAGCTTTCTTT.

This chain connects TRBV7-2 to TRBJ1-2; tentative D call: TRBD1 (6 bases). The CDR3 sequence is 14 residues long. The germline CDR1 and CDR2 sequences are SGHTA and FQGNSA. Trimming pared 1 base from V and 4 bases from J, leaving 10 bases between. The CDR3 protein is CASSLGGLVYGYTF. The CDR3 nucleotides read TGTGCCAGCAGCTTAGGGGGGCTGGTCTATGGCTACACCTTC.

This rearrangement joins TRBV5-8 to TRBJ1-4; 7 nucleotides align to TRBD1. Germline CDR1 and CDR2: SGHTS and YDEGEE. V gave up 5 bases and J gave up 0 bases; unmatched junction bases: 10. CDR3 length: 17 residues. The CDR3 spells CASRPKGDRATNEKLFF. The CDR3 nucleotides read TGTGCCAGCAGGCCCAAGGGGGACAGAGCAACTAATGAAAAACTGTTTTTT. Drawing the rest from reference TRBV5-8 and TRBJ1-4, the complete variable domain is EAGVTQSPTHLIKTRGQQATLRCSPISGHTSVYWYQQALGLGLQFLLWYDEGEERNRGNFPPRFSGRQFPNYSSELNVNALELEDSALYLCASRPKGDRATNEKLFFGSGTQLSVL.

The chain has TRBV5-5 and TRBJ1-5; 9 positions match TRBD1. CDR1 and CDR2 (germline): SGHKS, YYEKEE (reference sequence). The CDR3 is made up of 14 amino acids. The J segment lost 5 bases and the V segment lost 0 bases, leaving 0 bases of the junction unmatched. Here the CDR3 reads CASSLGTGDQPQHF. The CDR3 bases are TGTGCCAGCAGCTTGGGGACAGGGGATCAGCCCCAGCATTTT.

CDR3 sequence reads: CASSPGGAVYEQYF. The CDR3 DNA follows: TGTGCCAGCAGCCCGGGGGGCGCAGTTTACGAGCAGTACTTC. The V and J genes are TRBV7-2 and TRBJ2-7; D might be TRBD2 (7 bases). V lost 5 bases and J lost 4, with 15 bases in between. Germline V gene sequence: CDR1 SGHTA, CDR2 FQGNSA. The CDR3 totals 14 residues.

J is TRBJ1-2 and V is TRBV18, with a weak D call TRBD1 (6 bases). Trimming stripped 4 bases from V and 2 bases from J, with 11 bases between. There are 14 residues in the CDR3. Germline CDR1 KGHSH, CDR2 LQKENI. The CDR3 DNA reads TGTGCCAGCTCACAAGGACAGAGAAACTATGGCTACACCTTC. Translated: CASSQGQRNYGYTF.

This clone was observed a handful of times. The chain carries TRBV9 and TRBJ1-2; 7 nucleotides align to TRBD1. Per the germline V gene, CDR1 is SGDLS and CDR2 is YYNGEE. CDR3 length: 14 residues. The trim removed 4 bases at V and 4 bases at J, leaving 7 bases unmatched. This CDR3 reads CASSPLGQTYGYTF. As DNA, the CDR3 is TGTGCCAGCAGCCCCTTGGGACAGACCTATGGCTACACCTTC.

This chain joins TRBV2 and TRBJ2-7; 13 bases map to TRBD2. In germline, CDR1 is SNHLY, CDR2 FYNNEI. Trimming at V came to 7 bases and at J to 5 bases, leaving 11 bases not matched to a gene. The CDR3 loop spans 16 amino acids. CDR3 protein: CASTLGTSGIPHEQYF. CDR3 in DNA: TGTGCCAGCACCCTAGGGACTAGCGGGATTCCACACGAGCAGTACTTC.

This chain connects TRBV5-8 to TRBJ1-5; 7 bases match TRBD1. This CDR3 contains 16 residues. J was trimmed by 5 bases and V by 4 bases; bases with no gene match: 12. Germline CDR1 is SGHTS and CDR2 is YDEGEE. CDR3 residues: CASSGQRGQNYQPQHF. For the CDR3, the DNA is TGTGCCAGCAGCGGCCAAAGGGGACAGAACTATCAGCCCCAGCATTTT.

This sequence joins TRBV28 and TRBJ1-4, with D tentatively TRBD1 (6 bases). Germline lookup yields CDR1 MDHEN and CDR2 SYDVKM. CDR3 size: 14 residues. The V and J ends lost 6 bases and 7 bases respectively, with 15 bases between them. The DNA for the CDR3 is TGTGCCAGCAGCTCCGGGACAACACTTGAAAAACTGTTTTTT. Its translation: CASSSGTTLEKLFF.

V is TRBV5-1 and J is TRBJ1-4, with no clear D. V was cut by 0 bases and J by 5 bases, with 11 bases left in between. The CDR3 spans 15 residues. Germline CDR1 and CDR2: SGHRS and YFSETQ. The CDR3 loop reads CASSLASKENEKLFF. CDR3 sequence (DNA): TGCGCCAGCAGCTTGGCCTCTAAGGAGAATGAAAAACTGTTTTTT.

This chain links TRBV6-5 with TRBJ1-2; perhaps TRBD1 as D (5 bases). This CDR3 contains 12 residues. The germline V gene encodes CDR1 MNHEY and CDR2 SVGAGI. V gave up 6 bases and J gave up 8 bases, with 13 bases separating them. Here the CDR3 reads CASRNAQGGYTF. CDR3 DNA sequence: TGTGCCAGCAGGAACGCCCAGGGCGGCTACACCTTC.

In its sample, this clone was seen a few times. The chain has TRBV19 and TRBJ1-5, with TRBD1 matching over 7 bases. This CDR3 is built from 14 residues. V lost 7 bases and J lost 7; bases outside the gene matches: 10. Germline lookup yields CDR1 LNHDA and CDR2 SQIVND (reference sequence). CDR3 in amino acids: CASKKTGDRQPQHF. The CDR3 DNA follows: TGTGCCAGTAAAAAAACAGGGGACCGCCAGCCCCAGCATTTT.